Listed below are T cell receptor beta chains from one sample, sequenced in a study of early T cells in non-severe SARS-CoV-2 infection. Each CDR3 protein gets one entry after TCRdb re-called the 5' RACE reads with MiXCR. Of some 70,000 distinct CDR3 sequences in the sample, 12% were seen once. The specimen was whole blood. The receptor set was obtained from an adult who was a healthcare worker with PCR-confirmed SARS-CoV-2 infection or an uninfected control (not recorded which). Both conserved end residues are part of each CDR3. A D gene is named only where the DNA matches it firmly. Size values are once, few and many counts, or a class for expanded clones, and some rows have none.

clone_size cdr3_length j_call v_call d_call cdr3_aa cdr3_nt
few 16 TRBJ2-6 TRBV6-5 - CASSYGGGSGANVLTF TGTGCCAGCAGTTACGGAGGGGGCTCTGGGGCCAACGTCCTGACTTTC
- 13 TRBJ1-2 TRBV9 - CASSVGSPYGYTF TGTGCCAGCAGCGTGGGGTCGCCCTATGGCTACACCTTC
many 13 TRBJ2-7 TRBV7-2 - CASSLNRDYEQYF TGTGCCAGCAGCTTAAACAGGGACTACGAGCAGTACTTC
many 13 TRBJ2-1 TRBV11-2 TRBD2 CASTFSGGNEQFF TGTGCCAGCACCTTCAGCGGGGGCAATGAGCAGTTCTTC
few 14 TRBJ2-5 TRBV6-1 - CASTRATVQETQYF TGTGCCAGCACCCGAGCGACAGTACAAGAGACCCAGTACTTC
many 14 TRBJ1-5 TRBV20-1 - CSARKSGLNQPQHF TGCAGTGCTAGGAAAAGTGGCCTCAATCAGCCCCAGCATTTT
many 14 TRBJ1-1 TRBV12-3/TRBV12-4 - CASRYDSSNTEAFF TGTGCCAGCAGATACGACAGTTCGAACACTGAAGCTTTCTTT
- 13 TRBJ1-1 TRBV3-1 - CASSQPAIRGAFF TGTGCCAGCAGCCAACCCGCCATCCGGGGGGCTTTCTTT
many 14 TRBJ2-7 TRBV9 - CASNRGAPMEEQYF TGTGCCAGCAACCGCGGGGCCCCTATGGAAGAGCAGTACTTC
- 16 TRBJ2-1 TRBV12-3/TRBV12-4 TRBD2 CASTPKTSGAHNEQFF TGTGCCAGCACCCCTAAGACTAGCGGGGCCCACAATGAGCAGTTCTTC
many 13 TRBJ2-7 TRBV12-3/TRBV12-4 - CASSLERSYEQYF TGTGCCAGCAGTTTAGAACGATCCTACGAGCAGTACTTC
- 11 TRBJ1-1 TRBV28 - CASTSNTEAFF TGTGCCAGCACCAGTAACACTGAAGCTTTCTTT
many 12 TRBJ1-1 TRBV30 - CAWSVGSTEAFF TGTGCCTGGAGTGTAGGGAGCACTGAAGCTTTCTTT
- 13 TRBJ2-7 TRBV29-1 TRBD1 CSARTGSTYEQYF TGCAGCGCCCGGACAGGATCAACCTACGAGCAGTACTTC
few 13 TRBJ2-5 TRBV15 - CATSRGSQETQYF TGTGCCACCAGCAGGGGCTCCCAAGAGACCCAGTACTTC
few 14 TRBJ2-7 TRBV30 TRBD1 CAWSGAVTGGEQYF TGTGCCTGGAGTGGGGCCGTGACAGGGGGCGAGCAGTACTTC
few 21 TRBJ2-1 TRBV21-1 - CASRDRSSGLAGVGSYNEQFF TGTGCCAGCCGGGACAGGAGTTCGGGACTAGCGGGAGTGGGCTCCTACAATGAGCAGTTCTTC
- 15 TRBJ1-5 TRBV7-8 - CASSSTLGGGQPQHF TGTGCCAGCAGCTCAACATTGGGGGGCGGGCAGCCCCAGCATTTT
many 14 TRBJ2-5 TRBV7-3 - CASSQGRKGETQYF TGTGCCAGCAGTCAAGGCCGAAAAGGGGAGACCCAGTACTTC
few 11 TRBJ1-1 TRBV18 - CASWMNTEAFF TGTGCCAGCTGGATGAACACTGAAGCTTTCTTT
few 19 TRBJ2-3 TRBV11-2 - CASSLEGIVTGAMPDTQYF TGTGCCAGCAGCCTAGAGGGAATCGTAACGGGAGCAATGCCAGATACGCAGTATTTT
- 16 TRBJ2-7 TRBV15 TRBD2 CATSPGLAGMPYEQYF TGTGCCACCAGCCCAGGACTAGCGGGAATGCCCTACGAGCAGTACTTC
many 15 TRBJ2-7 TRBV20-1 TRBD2 CSASRTSGASYEQYF TGCAGTGCTTCCCGGACTAGCGGGGCCTCCTACGAGCAGTACTTC
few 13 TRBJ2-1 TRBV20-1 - CKTGLEGPNEQFF TGCAAGACAGGACTGGAGGGACCGAATGAGCAGTTCTTC
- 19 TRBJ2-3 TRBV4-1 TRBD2 CASSRQPGLAGGATDTQYF TGCGCCAGCAGCCGCCAACCGGGACTAGCGGGAGGGGCCACAGATACGCAGTATTTT
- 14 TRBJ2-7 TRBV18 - CASSPQGEGNEQYF TGTGCCAGCTCACCCCAGGGAGAGGGCAACGAGCAGTACTTC
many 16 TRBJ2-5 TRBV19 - CASSTRTDSYQETQYF TGTGCCAGTAGCACAAGGACAGATTCCTACCAAGAGACCCAGTACTTC
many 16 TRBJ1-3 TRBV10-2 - CASSVADGSSGNTIYF TGCGCCAGCAGTGTCGCTGACGGGAGCTCTGGAAACACCATATATTTT
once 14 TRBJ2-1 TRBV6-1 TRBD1 CASSGGQGYNEQFF TGTGCCAGCAGTGGGGGACAGGGGTACAATGAGCAGTTCTTC
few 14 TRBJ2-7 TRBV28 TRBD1 CASSIRDRPYEQYF TGTGCCAGCAGTATCCGGGACAGACCCTACGAGCAGTACTTC
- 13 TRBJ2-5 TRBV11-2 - CASSIRRMETQYF TGTGCCAGCAGCATCAGGAGGATGGAGACCCAGTACTTC
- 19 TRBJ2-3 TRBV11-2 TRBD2 CASSHLGLAGGLLTDTQYF TGTGCCAGCAGCCATCTGGGACTAGCGGGAGGGCTTCTCACAGATACGCAGTATTTT
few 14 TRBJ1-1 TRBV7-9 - CASSLIVRGTEAFF TGTGCCAGCAGCTTAATCGTGAGGGGAACTGAAGCTTTCTTT
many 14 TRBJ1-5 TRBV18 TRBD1 CASSPTGFDQPQHF TGTGCCAGCTCACCGACAGGGTTTGACCAGCCCCAGCATTTT
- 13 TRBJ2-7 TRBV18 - CASSPTGTYEQYF TGTGCCAGCTCACCAACAGGGACCTACGAGCAGTACTTC
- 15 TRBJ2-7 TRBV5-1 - CASSSGGTEAYEQYF TGCGCCAGCAGCTCAGGGGGGACAGAAGCCTACGAGCAGTACTTC
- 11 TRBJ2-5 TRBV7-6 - CASSQGVTQYF TGTGCCAGCAGCCAGGGTGTGACCCAGTACTTC
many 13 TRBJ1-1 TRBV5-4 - CASIGSRSTEAFF TGTGCCAGCATCGGGTCAAGAAGCACTGAAGCTTTCTTT
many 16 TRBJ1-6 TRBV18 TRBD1 CASSPLPGTADSPLHF TGTGCCAGCTCACCACTTCCCGGGACAGCGGATTCACCCCTCCACTTT
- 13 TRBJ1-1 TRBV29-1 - CSVETGAGTEAFF TGCAGCGTAGAGACGGGGGCGGGCACTGAAGCTTTCTTT
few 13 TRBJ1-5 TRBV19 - CASRRGPNQPQHF TGTGCCAGTAGGCGAGGACCCAACCAGCCCCAGCATTTT
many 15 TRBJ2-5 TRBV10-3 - CAISSPSSGQETQYF TGTGCCATCAGTTCCCCGTCCAGCGGACAAGAGACCCAGTACTTC
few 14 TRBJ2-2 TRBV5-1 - CASSRGSGTGELFF TGCGCCAGCAGCCGGGGATCAGGGACCGGGGAGCTGTTTTTT
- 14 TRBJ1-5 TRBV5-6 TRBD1 CASSLRDRGGPQHF TGTGCCAGCAGCTTAAGGGACAGAGGTGGGCCCCAGCATTTT
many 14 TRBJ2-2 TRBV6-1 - CASSDTSMAGELFF TGTGCCAGCAGTGACACGTCAATGGCCGGGGAGCTGTTTTTT
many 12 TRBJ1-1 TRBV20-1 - CSRVVPPQRAFF TGCAGTAGAGTCGTTCCCCCTCAAAGAGCTTTCTTT
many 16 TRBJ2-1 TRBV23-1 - CASSQVEGRSYNEQFF TGCGCCAGCAGTCAAGTGGAGGGGAGAAGCTACAATGAGCAGTTCTTC
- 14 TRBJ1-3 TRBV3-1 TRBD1 CASSPRDSGNTIYF TGTGCCAGCAGCCCTAGGGACAGCGGAAACACCATATATTTT
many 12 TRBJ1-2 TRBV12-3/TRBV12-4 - CASSHAGDGYTF TGTGCCAGCAGTCACGCAGGGGATGGCTACACCTTC
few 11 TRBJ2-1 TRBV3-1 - CASSQVGEQFF TGTGCCAGCAGCCAAGTGGGTGAGCAGTTCTTC
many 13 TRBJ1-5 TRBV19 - CASSTGLWEPQHF TGTGCCAGTAGTACAGGGTTATGGGAGCCCCAGCATTTT
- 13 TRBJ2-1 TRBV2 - CASNSGTYNEQFF TGTGCCAGCAATAGCGGAACCTACAATGAGCAGTTCTTC
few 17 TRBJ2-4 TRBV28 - CASSRTRADSAKNIQYF TGTGCCAGCAGTCGGACCCGGGCGGACTCGGCCAAAAACATTCAGTACTTC
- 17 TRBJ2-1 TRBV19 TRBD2 CASSREWTSGAGHEQFF TGTGCCAGTAGTCGAGAATGGACTAGCGGGGCGGGCCATGAGCAGTTCTTC
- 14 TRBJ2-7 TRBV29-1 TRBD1 CSVVGQDLSYEQYF TGCAGCGTCGTCGGACAGGACCTCTCCTACGAGCAGTACTTC
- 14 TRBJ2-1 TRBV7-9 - CASSLVGTANEQFF TGTGCCAGCAGCTTAGTAGGGACGGCCAATGAGCAGTTCTTC
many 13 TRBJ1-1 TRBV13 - CASSGETNTEAFF TGTGCCAGCAGCGGAGAAACTAACACTGAAGCTTTCTTT
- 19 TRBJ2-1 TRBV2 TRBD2 CASSQAGGPGKKNYNEQFF TGTGCCAGCAGTCAAGCGGGAGGGCCAGGAAAAAAAAACTACAATGAGCAGTTCTTC
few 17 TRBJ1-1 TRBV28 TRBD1 CASSLVFGTGPNTEAFF TGTGCCAGCAGTTTGGTCTTTGGGACAGGGCCGAACACTGAAGCTTTCTTT
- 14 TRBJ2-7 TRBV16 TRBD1 CASSQGTVSYEQYF TGTGCCAGCAGCCAAGGGACAGTCTCCTACGAGCAGTACTTC